This TCR beta chain originates from a study of blood T cell repertoires in COVID-19. At the level of the study: COVID-19 samples, acute and convalescent, were from the United States, Italy and Spain. In each case, the material was cDNA or gDNA derived from T cells, B-cell-depleted T cells, or PBMCs.

J was trimmed by 5 bases and V by 6 bases; bases with no gene match: 18. The germline V gene has CDR1 MDHEN and CDR2 SYDVKM. The CDR3 sequence is 17 residues long. TCRdb keeps only in-frame clones here, not all; method: immunoSEQ multiplex PCR. The sample yields 270,000 or so clones, approximately 90% seen once. The chain combines TRBV28 with TRBJ2-7; TRBD2 agrees at 8 bases. The origin of this receptor is a woman in her 30s with acute COVID-19. Material for sequencing was PBMCs or T cells enriched from blood (not recorded which). The CDR3 region is CASSPIKPGLVLNEQYF. Here the CDR3 DNA reads TGTGCCAGCAGCCCGATAAAACCGGGACTAGTACTCAACGAGCAGTACTTC. The whole variable domain, remainder taken from reference TRBV28 and TRBJ2-7, is DVKVTQSSRYLVKRTGEKVFLECVQDMDHENMFWYRQDPGLGLRLIYFSYDVKMKEKGDIPEGYSVSREKKERFSLILESASTNQTSMYLCASSPIKPGLVLNEQYFGPGTRLTVT.